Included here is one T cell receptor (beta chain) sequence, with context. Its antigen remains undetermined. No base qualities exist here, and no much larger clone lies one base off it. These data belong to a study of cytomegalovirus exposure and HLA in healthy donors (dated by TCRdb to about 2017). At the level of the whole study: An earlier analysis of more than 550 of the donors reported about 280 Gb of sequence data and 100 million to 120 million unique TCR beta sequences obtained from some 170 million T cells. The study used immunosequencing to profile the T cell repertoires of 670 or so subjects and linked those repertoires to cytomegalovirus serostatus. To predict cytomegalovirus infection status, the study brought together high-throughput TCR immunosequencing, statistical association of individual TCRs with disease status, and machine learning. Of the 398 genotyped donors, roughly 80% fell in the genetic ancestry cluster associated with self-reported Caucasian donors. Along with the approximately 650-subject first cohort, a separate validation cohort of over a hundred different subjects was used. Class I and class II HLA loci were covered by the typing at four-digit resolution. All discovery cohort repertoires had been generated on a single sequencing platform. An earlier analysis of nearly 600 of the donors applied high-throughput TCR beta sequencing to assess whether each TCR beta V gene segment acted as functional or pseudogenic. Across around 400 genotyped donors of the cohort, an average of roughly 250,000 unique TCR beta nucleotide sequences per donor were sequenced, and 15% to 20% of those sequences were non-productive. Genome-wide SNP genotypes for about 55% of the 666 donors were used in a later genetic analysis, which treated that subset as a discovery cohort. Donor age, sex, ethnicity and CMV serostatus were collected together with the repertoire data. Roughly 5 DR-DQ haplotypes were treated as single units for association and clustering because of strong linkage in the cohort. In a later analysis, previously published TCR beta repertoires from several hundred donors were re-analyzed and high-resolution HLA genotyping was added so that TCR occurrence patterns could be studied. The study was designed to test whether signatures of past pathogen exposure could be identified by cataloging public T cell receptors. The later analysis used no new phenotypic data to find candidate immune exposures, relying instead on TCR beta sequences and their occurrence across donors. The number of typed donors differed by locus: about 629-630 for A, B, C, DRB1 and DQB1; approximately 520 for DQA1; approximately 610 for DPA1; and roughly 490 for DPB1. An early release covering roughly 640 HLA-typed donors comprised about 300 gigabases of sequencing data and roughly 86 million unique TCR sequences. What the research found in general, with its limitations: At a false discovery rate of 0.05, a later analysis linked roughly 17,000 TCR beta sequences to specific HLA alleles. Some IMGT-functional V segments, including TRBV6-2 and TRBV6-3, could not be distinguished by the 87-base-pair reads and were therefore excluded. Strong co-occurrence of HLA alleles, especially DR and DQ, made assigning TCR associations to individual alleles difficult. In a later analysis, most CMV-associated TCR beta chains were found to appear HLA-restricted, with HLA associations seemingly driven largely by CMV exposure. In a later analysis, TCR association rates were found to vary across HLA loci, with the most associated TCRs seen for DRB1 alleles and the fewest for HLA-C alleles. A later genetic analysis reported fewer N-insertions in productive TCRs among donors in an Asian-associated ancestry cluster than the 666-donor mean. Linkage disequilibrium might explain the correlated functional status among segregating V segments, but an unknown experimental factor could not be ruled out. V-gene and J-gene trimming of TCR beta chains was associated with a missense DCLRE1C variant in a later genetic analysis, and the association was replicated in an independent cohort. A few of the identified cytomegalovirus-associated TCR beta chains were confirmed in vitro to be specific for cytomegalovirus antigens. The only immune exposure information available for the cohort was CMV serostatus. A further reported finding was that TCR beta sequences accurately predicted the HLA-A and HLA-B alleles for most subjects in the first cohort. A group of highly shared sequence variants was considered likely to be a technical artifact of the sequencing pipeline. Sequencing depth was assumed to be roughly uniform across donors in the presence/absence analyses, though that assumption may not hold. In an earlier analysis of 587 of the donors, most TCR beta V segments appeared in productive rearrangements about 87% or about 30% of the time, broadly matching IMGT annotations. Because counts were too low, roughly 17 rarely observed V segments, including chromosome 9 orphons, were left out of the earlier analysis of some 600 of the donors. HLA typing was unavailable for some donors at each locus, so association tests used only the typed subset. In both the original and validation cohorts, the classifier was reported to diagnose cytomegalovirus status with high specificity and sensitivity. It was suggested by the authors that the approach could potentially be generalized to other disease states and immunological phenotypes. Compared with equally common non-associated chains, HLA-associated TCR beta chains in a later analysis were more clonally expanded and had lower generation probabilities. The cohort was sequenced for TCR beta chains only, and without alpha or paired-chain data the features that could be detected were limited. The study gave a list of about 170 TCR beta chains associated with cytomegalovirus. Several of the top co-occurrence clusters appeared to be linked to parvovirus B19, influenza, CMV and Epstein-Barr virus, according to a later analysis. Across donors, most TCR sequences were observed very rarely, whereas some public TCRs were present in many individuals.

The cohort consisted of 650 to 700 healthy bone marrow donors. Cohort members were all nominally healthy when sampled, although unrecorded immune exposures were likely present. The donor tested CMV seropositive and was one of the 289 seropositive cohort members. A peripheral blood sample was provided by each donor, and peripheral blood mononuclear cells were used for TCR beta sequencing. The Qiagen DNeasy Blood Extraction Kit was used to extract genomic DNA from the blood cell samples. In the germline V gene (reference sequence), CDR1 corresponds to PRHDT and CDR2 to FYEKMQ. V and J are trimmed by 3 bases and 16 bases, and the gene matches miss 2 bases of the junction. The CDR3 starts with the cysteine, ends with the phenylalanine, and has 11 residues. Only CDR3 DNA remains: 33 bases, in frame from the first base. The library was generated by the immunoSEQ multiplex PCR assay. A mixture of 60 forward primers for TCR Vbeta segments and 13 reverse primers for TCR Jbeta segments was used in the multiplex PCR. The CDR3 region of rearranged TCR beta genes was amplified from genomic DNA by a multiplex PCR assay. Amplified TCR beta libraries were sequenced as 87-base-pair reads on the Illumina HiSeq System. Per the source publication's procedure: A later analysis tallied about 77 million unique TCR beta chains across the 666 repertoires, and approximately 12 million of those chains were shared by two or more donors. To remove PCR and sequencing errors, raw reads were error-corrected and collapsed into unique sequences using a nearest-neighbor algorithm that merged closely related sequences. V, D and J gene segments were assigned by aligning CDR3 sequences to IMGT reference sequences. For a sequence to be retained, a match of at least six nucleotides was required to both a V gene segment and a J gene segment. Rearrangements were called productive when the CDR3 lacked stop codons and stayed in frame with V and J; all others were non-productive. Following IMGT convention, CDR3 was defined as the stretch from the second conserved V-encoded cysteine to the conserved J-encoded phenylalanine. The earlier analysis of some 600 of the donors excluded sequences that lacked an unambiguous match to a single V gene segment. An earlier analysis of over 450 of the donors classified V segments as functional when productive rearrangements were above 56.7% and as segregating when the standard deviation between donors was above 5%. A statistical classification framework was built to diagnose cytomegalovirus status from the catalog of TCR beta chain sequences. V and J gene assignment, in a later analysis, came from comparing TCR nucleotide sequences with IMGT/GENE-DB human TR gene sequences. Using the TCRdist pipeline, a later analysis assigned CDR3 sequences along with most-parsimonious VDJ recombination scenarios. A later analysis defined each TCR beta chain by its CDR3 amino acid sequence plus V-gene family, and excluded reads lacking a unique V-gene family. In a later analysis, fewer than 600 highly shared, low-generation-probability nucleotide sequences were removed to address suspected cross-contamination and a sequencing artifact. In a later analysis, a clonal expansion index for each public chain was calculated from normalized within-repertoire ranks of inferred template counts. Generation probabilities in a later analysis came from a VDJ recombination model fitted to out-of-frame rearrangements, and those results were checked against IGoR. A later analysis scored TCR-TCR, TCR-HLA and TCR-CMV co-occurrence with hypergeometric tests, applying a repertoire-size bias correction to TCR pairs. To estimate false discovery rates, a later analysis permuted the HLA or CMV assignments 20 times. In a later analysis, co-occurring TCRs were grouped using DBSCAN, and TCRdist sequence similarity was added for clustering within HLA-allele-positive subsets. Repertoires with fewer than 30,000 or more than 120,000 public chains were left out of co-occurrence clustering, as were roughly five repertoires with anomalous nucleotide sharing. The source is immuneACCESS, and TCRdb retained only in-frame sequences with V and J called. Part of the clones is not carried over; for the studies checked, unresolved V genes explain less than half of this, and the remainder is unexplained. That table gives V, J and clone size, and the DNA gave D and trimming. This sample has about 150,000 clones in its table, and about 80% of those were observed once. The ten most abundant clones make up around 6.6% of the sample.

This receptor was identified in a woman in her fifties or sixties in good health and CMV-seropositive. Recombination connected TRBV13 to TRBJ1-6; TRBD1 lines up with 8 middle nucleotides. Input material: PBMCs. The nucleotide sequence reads TGTGCCAGCAGCTTCGGACAGGGACTCCACTTT. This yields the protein CASSFGQGLHF.